Below are 27 T cell receptor beta chains sequenced from a single sample in a study of T cell repertoires in cytomegalovirus infection. TCRdb itself ran the reads through MiXCR, one entry per CDR3 protein. There are 630,000 or so distinct CDR3 sequences in the sample; approximately 24% occur only once, and around 8% lies in the top ten. The material sequenced was CD8+ T cells from PBMCs. The receptors stem from a human donor in good health (CMV status not recorded). Some clones in this sample may be carry-over from other donors' samples.

The chain links TRBV20-1 to TRBJ1-1, with 10 nucleotides matching TRBD1. Germline V gives CDR1 DFQATT, CDR2 SNEGSKA (reference sequence). The CDR3 has 15 residues. J lost 5 bases, V lost 0 bases, and 6 bases had no gene match. CDR3 DNA sequence: TGCAGTGCTAGAGATCCGGGACAGGGGTTTACTGAAGCTTTCTTT. It translates to CSARDPGQGFTEAFF.

Worth noting for this clonotype: This may stem from a read error, because a much larger clone lies one nucleotide away. The genes are TRBV7-9 and TRBJ2-1, with no clear D. The CDR3 has 11 amino acids. Germline V gene data show CDR1 as SEHNR and CDR2 as FQNEAQ (reference sequence). The DNA of the CDR3 is TGTGTCAGCAGCTTATTCGATGAGCAGTTCTTC. As protein: CVSSLFDEQFF.

In this sample, this clonotype turned up a few times. The J gene is TRBJ1-2, the V gene TRBV7-9, with 8 bases matching TRBD1. Germline V CDR1 and CDR2: SEHNR, FQNEAQ (reference sequence). The V segment lost 5 bases and the J segment 8 bases; nucleotides outside the gene matches: 7. CDR3 length equals 13 residues. The CDR3 here is CASSGGQVFGYTF. CDR3 nucleotide sequence: TGTGCCAGCAGCGGGGGACAGGTCTTCGGCTACACCTTC.

This clonotype was counted a few times. Here the CDR3 reads CASIDRGETQYF. CDR3 sequence (DNA): TGTGCCAGCATCGACAGGGGGGAGACCCAGTACTTC. The chain carries TRBV2 and TRBJ2-5, with 9 positions matching TRBD1. Germline loops: CDR1 SNHLY, CDR2 FYNNEI. There are 12 residues in the CDR3. V shed 7 bases, J shed 5 bases, and the junction held 2 bases outside the gene matches.

Ten or more counts support this clonotype. The chain joins TRBV7-8 to TRBJ2-7; D is undetermined. Trimming stripped 5 bases from V and 11 bases from J, with 25 bases between. The CDR3 is 15 amino acids. Germline CDR1 SGHVS, CDR2 FQNEAQ. Written as DNA, the CDR3 is TGTGCCAGCAGCCCTGGCCAAGGTCGCCTTAGACGTGAGTACTTC. Translated, it gives CASSPGQGRLRREYF.

This clonotype appeared many times. The chain has TRBV28 and TRBJ2-1, with a possible D match to TRBD2 (5 bases). This CDR3 comprises 17 residues. Per germline, CDR1 MDHEN and CDR2 SYDVKM. Deletions cut 7 bases from V and 7 bases from J, with 26 bases between. As DNA, the CDR3 is TGTGCCAGCAACGTCGCCCCGGAGGAGATACGAGAGAATGAGCAGTTCTTC. It specifies CASNVAPEEIRENEQFF.

This clonotype was seen many times. The chain couples TRBV7-8 to TRBJ2-7; TRBD1 might be the D (6 bases). CDR1 and CDR2 from the germline V gene are SGHVS and FQNEAQ. The CDR3 contains 15 residues. Trimming shortened V by 5 bases and J by 0 bases, and 14 bases separated the two germline ends. Here the CDR3 reads CASSRGTPTSYEQYF. The CDR3 DNA reads as TGTGCCAGCAGCAGAGGGACACCAACCTCCTACGAGCAGTACTTC.

The V and J genes are TRBV4-1 and TRBJ1-5; D gene unclear. V lost 0 bases and J lost 4, with 13 bases in between. Germline assignment: CDR1 MGHRA and CDR2 YSYEKL. This CDR3 has 16 residues. CDR3 nucleotides: TGCGCCAGCAGCCAAGATCCGGGAGGAGGAAATCAGCCCCAGCATTTT. It yields the protein CASSQDPGGGNQPQHF.

V and J are TRBV5-6 and TRBJ1-5; tentatively, D is TRBD1 (6 bases). The V and J ends lost 1 base and 7 bases respectively, with 15 bases between them. CDR3 length: 15 amino acids. Germline V gene data show CDR1 as SGHDT and CDR2 as YYEEEE. This CDR3 is CASSLWGRGRQPQHF. The DNA for the CDR3 is TGTGCCAGCAGCTTGTGGGGGCGGGGAAGACAGCCCCAGCATTTT.

With respect to this clonotype: A much larger clone lies a single base off, so this may be a read error. Because the CDR3 is missing its conserved closing phenylalanine or tryptophan, this is likely a read error. The V call is TRBV7-2, the J call TRBJ2-1, with D tentatively TRBD1 (6 bases). V was trimmed by 5 bases and J by 0 bases, leaving 14 bases between them. The V gene's germline CDR1 is SGHTA and CDR2 FQGNSA. The CDR3 covers 16 residues. As DNA, the CDR3 is TGTGCCAGCAGCCTCTCAGGGGCCAGCTCCTACAATGAGCAGTTCTTA. Its protein is CASSLSGASSYNEQFL.

This clonotype turned up a few times. V and J are TRBV2 and TRBJ2-1, with 9 positions matching TRBD1. The V gene's germline CDR1 is SNHLY and CDR2 FYNNEI. The J segment lost 8 bases and the V segment lost 5 bases, leaving 7 bases of the junction unmatched. This CDR3 spans 14 amino acids. CDR3 in amino acids: CASSLADRGYEQFF. The CDR3 DNA is TGTGCCAGCAGTCTAGCGGACAGGGGATATGAGCAGTTCTTC.

This clonotype was seen many times. The chain employs TRBV7-6 and TRBJ2-1; 9 bases map to TRBD2. After removal of 2 bases from V and 5 bases from J, the junction contained 13 bases not matched to a gene. The CDR3 totals 18 residues. Germline CDR1 SGHVS, CDR2 FNYEAQ. This chain's CDR3 is CASSLPGGSGGPHNEQFF. The CDR3 DNA sequence: TGTGCCAGCAGCTTACCCGGCGGTAGCGGGGGCCCCCACAATGAGCAGTTCTTC.

This clonotype turned up a few times. The chain joins TRBV2 to TRBJ2-7, with D uncertain. Trimming pared 6 bases from V and 2 bases from J, leaving 5 bases between. There are 11 residues in the CDR3. Per germline, CDR1 SNHLY and CDR2 FYNNEI. CDR3 sequence (DNA): TGTGCCAGCAGGGGCCCCTACGAGCAGTACGTC. This sequence encodes CASRGPYEQYV.

Concerning this clonotype: A much larger clone lies one base from this, so it may be a read error. The chain employs TRBV7-2 and TRBJ2-7, with D perhaps matching TRBD1 or TRBD2 (5 bases each). Germline loops: CDR1 SGHTA, CDR2 FQGNSA. The CDR3 is 14 amino acids. In DNA, the CDR3 is TGTGTCAGCAGCTTAGGGGACGGAGCCTACGAGCAGTACGTC. This sequence encodes CVSSLGDGAYEQYV.

This clonotype was seen repeatedly, ten times or more. The V gene is TRBV7-8, the J gene TRBJ2-4, with a tentative D call TRBD1 (5 bases). Trimming removed 0 bases at V and 6 bases at J, with 6 bases between. The germline gives CDR1 SGHVS, CDR2 FQNEAQ. The CDR3 is made up of 13 amino acids. CDR3 sequence (DNA): TGTGCCAGCAGCTTAGCAGGGGCAAACATTCAGTACTTC. Translation: CASSLAGANIQYF.

This clonotype occurred many times. This chain links TRBV7-8 with TRBJ1-6, with 8 bases that match TRBD1. This CDR3 is 16 amino acids long. Trimming removed 1 base from V and 11 bases from J; junction bases left unmatched: 10. Germline assignment: CDR1 SGHVS and CDR2 FQNEAQ. CDR3 coding DNA: TGTGCCAGCAGCTTAGAAGGACCACAGGGGGGGACACCCCTCCACTTT. Its translation: CASSLEGPQGGTPLHF.

The chain employs TRBV28 and TRBJ1-3; tentative D call: TRBD1 (5 bases). The length of the CDR3 is 16 residues. Trimming left V 6 bases short and J 2 bases short, with 17 bases between. The germline V gene has CDR1 MDHEN and CDR2 SYDVKM. CDR3 sequence (DNA): TGTGCCAGCAGCCCCCCCCGACAGATCCCTGGAAACACCATATATTTT. This gives the protein CASSPPRQIPGNTIYF.

This chain connects TRBV20-1 to TRBJ2-1; D is ambiguous. Germline V CDR1 and CDR2: DFQATT, SNEGSKA (reference sequence). This CDR3 is 17 amino acids long. The V end lost 3 bases, the J end lost 10 bases, and 28 bases lay between the germline ends. CDR3: CSASPSLLFIEQWEQFF. CDR3 coding DNA: TGCAGTGCTAGCCCAAGCTTACTATTTATTGAGCAATGGGAGCAGTTCTTC.

Many counts were recorded for this clonotype. The chain has TRBV6-5 and TRBJ1-2; the match to TRBD1 covers 7 bases. Germline V gives CDR1 MNHEY, CDR2 SVGAGI. V shed 2 bases, J shed 8 bases, and the junction held 5 bases outside the gene matches. The CDR3 extends over 13 amino acids. The CDR3 here is CASSYGPGGGYTF. The CDR3 region has the DNA TGTGCCAGCAGTTACGGCCCAGGGGGAGGCTACACCTTC.

This clonotype occurred many times. V usage is TRBV7-8 and J usage is TRBJ1-1; D might be TRBD1 (5 bases). The germline CDR1 and CDR2 sequences are SGHVS and FQNEAQ. V lost 6 bases, J lost 6 bases, and 11 bases lay in between. The length of the CDR3 is 12 residues. CDR3 nucleotide sequence: TGTGCCAGCAGTTCAGGGAGTTCTGAAGCTTTCTTT. Amino acids: CASSSGSSEAFF.

This sequence joins TRBV29-1 and TRBJ1-1, with 8 bases that match TRBD1. CDR3 size: 15 residues. Germline assignment: CDR1 SQVTM and CDR2 ANQGSEA. The CDR3 nucleotides are TGCAACGTCGAAGCATGGGGGACAGGGAACACTGAAGCTTTCTTT. It specifies CNVEAWGTGNTEAFF.

The chain is built from TRBV20-1 and TRBJ2-1; the D gene is possibly TRBD2 (7 bases). In germline, CDR1 is DFQATT, CDR2 SNEGSKA (reference sequence). V dropped 3 bases and J dropped 4 bases, with 16 bases sitting between them. The CDR3 loop spans 15 amino acids. DNA of the CDR3: TGCAGTGCTAGTGTTTGGGGGGGCGAGTACAATGAGCAGTTCTTC. Translating gives CSASVWGGEYNEQFF.

Concerning this clonotype itself: A read error may explain this, as a much larger clone is one base away. The chain couples TRBV7-2 to TRBJ1-1; 8 bases match TRBD1. Germline V gives CDR1 SGHTA, CDR2 FQGNSA. The length of the CDR3 is 14 residues. The CDR3 nucleotides are TGTGCCAGCAACTTAGCGAACAGGGGGACTGAAGCTTTCTTT. This translates into CASNLANRGTEAFF. Variable domain in full (rest from reference TRBV7-2 and TRBJ1-1): GAGVSQSPSNKVTEKGKDVELRCDPISGHTALYWYRQSLGQGLEFLIYFQGNSAPDKSGLPSDRFSAERTGGSVSTLTIQRTQQEDSAVYLCASNLANRGTEAFFGQGTRLTVV.

This chain uses TRBV29-1 with TRBJ2-1, with D possibly matching TRBD2 (6 bases). Looked up from germline, CDR1 is SQVTM and CDR2 is ANQGSEA. This CDR3 is built from 11 residues. The V end was cut by 6 bases, the J end by 16 bases, with 19 bases between. This chain's CDR3 is CSVASVSAGFF. DNA of the CDR3: TGCAGCGTCGCGTCGGTCTCGGCGGGATTCTTC.

CDR3 sequence (DNA): TGTGCCAGCAGCCGGGGTAGCGGGGGGGCCTACAATGAGCAGTTCTTC. Translating gives CASSRGSGGAYNEQFF. The chain joins TRBV4-2 to TRBJ2-1; 11 positions agree with TRBD2. Trimming removed 4 bases from V and 2 bases from J; junction bases left unmatched: 4. The CDR3 has 16 residues. Germline lookup yields CDR1 LGHNA and CDR2 YNFKEQ.

This clonotype turned up a few times. The gene calls are TRBV29-1 and TRBJ2-3; D gene uncertain. V was pared by 0 bases and J by 1 base, with 14 bases between. Looked up from germline, CDR1 is SQVTM and CDR2 is ANQGSEA. The CDR3 is 16 amino acids. The CDR3 loop reads CSVEEGIPGGTDTQYF. In DNA form, the CDR3 reads TGCAGCGTTGAAGAGGGGATACCTGGAGGCACAGATACGCAGTATTTT.

In DNA, the CDR3 is TGTGCCAGCAGCTCAAGCGGGCGAGAGACCCAGTACTTC. Protein: CASSSSGRETQYF. The V and J genes are TRBV7-9 and TRBJ2-5; tentatively, D is TRBD2 (6 bases). In germline, CDR1 is SEHNR, CDR2 FQNEAQ (reference sequence). Trimming removed 4 bases from V and 4 bases from J, with 10 bases in between. This CDR3 comprises 13 residues.